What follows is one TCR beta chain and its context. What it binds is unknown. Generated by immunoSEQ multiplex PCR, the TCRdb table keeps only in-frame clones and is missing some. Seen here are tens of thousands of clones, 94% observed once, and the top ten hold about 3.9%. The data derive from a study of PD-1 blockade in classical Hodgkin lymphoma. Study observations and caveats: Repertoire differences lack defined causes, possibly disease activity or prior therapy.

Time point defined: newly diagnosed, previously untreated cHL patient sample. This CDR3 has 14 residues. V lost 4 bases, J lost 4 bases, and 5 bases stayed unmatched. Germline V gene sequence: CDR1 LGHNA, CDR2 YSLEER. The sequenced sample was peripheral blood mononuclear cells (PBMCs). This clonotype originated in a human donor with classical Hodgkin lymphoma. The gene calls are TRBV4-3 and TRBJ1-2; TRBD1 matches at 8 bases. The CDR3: CASSPTGAGYGYTF. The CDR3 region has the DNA TGCGCCAGCAGCCCGACAGGGGCAGGCTATGGCTACACCTTC.